This T cell receptor (beta chain) was obtained from a study of cytomegalovirus exposure and HLA in healthy donors. Study as a whole: An earlier analysis found under 130 million unique TCR beta sequences from approximately 190 million T cells. Whole-study findings and limits: Reports indicate that TCR beta sequences accurately predicted the HLA-A and HLA-B alleles of most subjects.

Those who donated were healthy bone marrow donors. The PCR made use of 60 Vbeta and 13 Jbeta primers. Original handling: Later, an analysis found about 77 million unique TCR beta chains, and about 10 million of these were shared. Data came from immunoSEQ multiplex PCR; TCRdb stores just in-frame clones and leaves some out. D and trimming were read from the DNA, whereas the V and J calls and clone size are those reported in that table. This table holds roughly 130,000 clones, more than 60% found once. The CDR3 extends over 15 amino acids. V was pared by 3 bases and J by 7 bases, with 19 bases between. Germline CDR1 LNHNV, CDR2 YYDKDF (reference sequence). Worth noting for this clone: The antigen is undetermined.

Source material: PBMCs. This clonotype was sampled from a woman aged 40 to 50 in good health and CMV-seropositive. The rearrangement links TRBV15 to TRBJ2-7; TRBD2 might be the D (7 bases). This CDR3 reads CATSRERGGGGEQYF. Here the CDR3 DNA reads TGTGCCACCAGCAGGGAGAGGGGGGGCGGAGGAGAGCAGTACTTC.